This note documents a single T cell receptor (beta chain) sequence. The antigen is not known. This sample was included in a study of CD8+ T cells in alopecia areata. Study-wide results and caveats: A single nonresponder leaves the baseline CD8+ expansion link to response uncertain. Especially in alopecia totalis/universalis, lesional scalp showed greater clonality than normal scalp did.

The CDR3 loop spans 12 amino acids. The germline V and J ends were trimmed by 2 bases and 5 bases, with 6 bases remaining between them. Looked up from germline, CDR1 is MDHEN and CDR2 is SYDVKM. Sample treatment: oral pan-JAK inhibitor, 5-10 mg twice daily. cDNA serving as the sequencing template came from extracted, reverse transcribed RNA. Data came from immunoSEQ multiplex PCR; TCRdb stores just in-frame clones and leaves some out. Of 100,000 to 150,000 clones in the sample, over 60% were seen once. The receptor was isolated from a human donor with alopecia areata. This rearrangement joins TRBV28 to TRBJ2-5; no definite D call. The material sequenced was CD4+ T cells sorted from blood, taken at week 4, from a patient treated with tofacitinib. DNA of the CDR3: TGTGCCAGCAGTTTAAGTAGCGAGACCCAGTACTTC. Translating gives CASSLSSETQYF.